The clone carrying this T cell receptor beta chain was observed a few times. What it recognizes is unknown. The CDR3 sequence is 14 residues long. Germline V CDR1 and CDR2: MNHEY, SVGEGT. The donors, aged roughly 6 to 95, were healthy Caucasians from Russia. This sample was taken from a study of blood T cells in healthy people across ages. General study findings and limits: Investigators viewed diversity estimates from one million T cells as underestimates, the study reported. The donors' CMV status was not determined, possibly confounding changes in expanded clonotypes.

Then a second PCR, running roughly 7 to 11 cycles, was carried out with a sample-barcoded 5' primer and a J-beta primer mix. A template-switch adaptor containing 12 random nucleotides labeled each cDNA molecule. One entry per CDR3 protein, called by TCRdb with MiXCR from the 5' RACE reads. This table holds roughly 1.9 million distinct CDR3 sequences, approximately 39% found once. The clonotype comes from a human donor in good health. Sequencing was carried out using blood. V is TRBV6-2 or TRBV6-3 and J is TRBJ2-5; TRBD1 might be the D (5 bases). The DNA end lines up better with TRBJ2-7; the J call may be wrong. CDR3: CASSYLTGSGEQYF. The CDR3, as DNA: TGTGCCAGCAGTTACTTAACAGGTTCGGGCGAGCAGTACTTC.